Presented here are 19 T cell receptor beta chains from one specimen sequenced in a study of blood T cell repertoires in COVID-19. Sequencing used immunoSEQ multiplex PCR; TCRdb keeps in-frame clones, though not all of them. The sample comprises 200,000 or so clones, 87% of which are singletons, and roughly 2% rests with the top ten. The specimen was peripheral blood. The receptor source for this set is a man aged 35 to 55 with active or convalescent COVID-19.

This chain joins TRBV21-1 and TRBJ1-2; the listed D gene, TRBD1, was not tested against the DNA. TRBV21-1 is a pseudogene locus. The CDR3 contains 13 residues. In DNA, the CDR3 is TGTGCCAGCAGGGAAAACAGGGGCTATGGCTACACCTTC. Amino acid sequence: CASRENRGYGYTF.

The chain uses TRBV4-1 and TRBJ2-3; possible D gene TRBD2, 6 bases. Germline CDR1 is MGHRA and CDR2 is YSYEKL. Trimming shortened V by 1 base and J by 1 base, and 12 bases separated the two germline ends. CDR3 length: 16 residues. DNA for the CDR3: TGCGCCAGCAGCCAAGTTCAACTAGCCGGCACAGATACGCAGTATTTT. Translation: CASSQVQLAGTDTQYF.

The genes are TRBV27 and TRBJ1-1, with TRBD1 as a possible D gene (5 bases). Germline V gene lookup returns CDR1 MNHEY and CDR2 SMNVEV (reference sequence). The CDR3 sequence is 13 residues long. Between the trimmed V and J ends, which lost 8 bases and 1 base, there was a span of 11 bases. The CDR3 region has the DNA TGTGCCAGCGGTCACCAGGGGAACACTGAAGCTTTCTTT. Its protein product is CASGHQGNTEAFF.

CDR3 amino acids: CASSGRRENTEAFF. For the CDR3, the DNA is TGTGCCAGCAGCGGTAGACGGGAGAACACTGAAGCTTTCTTT. This sequence joins TRBV9 and TRBJ1-1; D remains ambiguous. Germline CDR1 reads SGDLS; CDR2 reads YYNGEE. The length of the CDR3 is 14 residues. Trimming removed 3 bases from V and 1 base from J, with 10 bases in between.

V is TRBV5-4 and J is TRBJ2-3; 11 nucleotides match TRBD2. The CDR3 is made up of 16 amino acids. Germline loops: CDR1 SGHNT, CDR2 YYREEE (reference sequence). V lost 5 bases and J lost 2; bases outside the gene matches: 7. CDR3 protein: CASSLTSGAITDTQYF. CDR3 in DNA: TGTGCCAGCAGTCTGACTAGCGGGGCCATCACAGATACGCAGTATTTT.

This clone has a single count. This sequence joins TRBV27 and TRBJ2-5, with 7 bases that match TRBD2. The germline V gene encodes CDR1 MNHEY and CDR2 SMNVEV (reference sequence). The CDR3 is 16 amino acids. Trimming cost V 2 bases and J 2 bases; bases outside gene matches: 8. The DNA of the CDR3 is TGTGCCAGCAGTTTAAGCCTAGCGGTTGGGCAAGAGACCCAGTACTTC. Translated, it gives CASSLSLAVGQETQYF.

This chain uses TRBV3-1 (or the pseudogene TRBV3-2) with TRBJ2-7; no definite D call. The V end lost 1 base, the J end lost 4 bases, and 11 bases lay between the germline ends. The CDR3 is made up of 14 amino acids. Germline loops: CDR1 LGHDT, CDR2 YNNKEL (reference sequence). CDR3 DNA sequence: TGTGCCAGCAGCCAAGGACACCCGTCGTACGAGCAGTACTTC. It translates to CASSQGHPSYEQYF.

For the CDR3, the DNA is TGTGCCAGCAGTTTAGGGAGTCCTGAAGCTTTCTTT. This translates into CASSLGSPEAFF. The rearrangement links TRBV28 to TRBJ1-1; D gene ambiguous. V shed 2 bases and J shed 6 bases, with 7 bases lying between them. The CDR3 spans 12 residues. The germline V gene encodes CDR1 MDHEN and CDR2 SYDVKM.

The chain employs TRBV11-2 and TRBJ1-2; D unclear. Looked up from germline, CDR1 is SGHAT and CDR2 is FQNNGV. The germline V and J ends were trimmed by 4 bases and 2 bases, with 23 bases remaining between them. This CDR3 has 18 residues. CDR3 sequence: CASSSPGLTATINYGYTF. The CDR3 DNA sequence: TGTGCCAGCAGCTCTCCGGGGTTAACAGCGACTATAAACTATGGCTACACCTTC.

The gene calls are TRBV5-4 and TRBJ2-7; weak D call: TRBD1 (5 bases). V lost 0 bases and J 2 bases, leaving 12 bases between the germline ends. The CDR3 loop spans 15 amino acids. Per germline, CDR1 SGHNT and CDR2 YYREEE (reference sequence). CDR3 amino acids: CASSLEARVPYEQYF. The CDR3 DNA is TGTGCCAGCAGCTTGGAGGCCAGGGTTCCCTACGAGCAGTACTTC. Drawing the rest from reference TRBV5-4 and TRBJ2-7, the complete variable domain is ETGVTQSPTHLIKTRGQQVTLRCSSQSGHNTVSWYQQALGQGPQFIFQYYREEENGRGNFPPRFSGLQFPNYSSELNVNALELDDSALYLCASSLEARVPYEQYFGPGTRLTVT.

The rearrangement links TRBV5-1 to TRBJ1-1, with D unclear. This CDR3 contains 13 residues. Trimming removed 5 bases from V and 1 base from J, with 9 bases in between. CDR1 is SGHRS and CDR2 is YFSETQ in the germline V gene. In DNA form, the CDR3 reads TGCGCCAGCAGGGTTGCGAGGAACACTGAAGCTTTCTTT. Its translation is CASRVARNTEAFF. Full variable domain (remainder filled in from reference TRBV5-1 and TRBJ1-1): KAGVTQTPRYLIKTRGQQVTLSCSPISGHRSVSWYQQTPGQGLQFLFEYFSETQRNKGNFPGRFSGRQFSNSRSEMNVSTLELGDSALYLCASRVARNTEAFFGQGTRLTVV.

CDR3 bases: TGTGCCAGCAGCTTCACAGGTGGGGGGTCCTACACCGGGGAGCTGTTTTTT. Translated: CASSFTGGGSYTGELFF. This chain connects TRBV7-8 to TRBJ2-2; a possible D gene is TRBD2 (6 bases). The CDR3 consists of 17 residues. Germline CDR1 reads SGHVS; CDR2 reads FQNEAQ. V was clipped by 3 bases and J by 3 bases, with 17 bases between them. The variable domain in full, with the rest retrieved from reference TRBV7-8 and TRBJ2-2, is GAGVSQSPRYKVAKRGQDVALRCDPISGHVSLFWYQQALGQGPEFLTYFQNEAQLDKSGLPSDRFFAERPEGSVSTLKIQRTQQEDSAVYLCASSFTGGGSYTGELFFGEGSRLTVL.

The chain joins TRBV7-9 to TRBJ1-2; tentative D call: TRBD1 (6 bases). Trimming pared 3 bases from V and 0 bases from J, leaving 17 bases between. CDR3 size: 17 residues. Germline V lookup: CDR1 SEHNR, CDR2 FQNEAQ (reference sequence). CDR3 nucleotide sequence: TGTGCCAGCAGCTTCCTTCCGCAGGGGACCTCTAACTATGGCTACACCTTC. This encodes CASSFLPQGTSNYGYTF. Full variable domain (missing parts from reference TRBV7-9 and TRBJ1-2): DTGVSQNPRHKITKRGQNVTFRCDPISEHNRLYWYRQTLGQGPEFLTYFQNEAQLEKSRLLSDRFSAERPKGSFSTLEIQRTEQGDSAMYLCASSFLPQGTSNYGYTFGSGTRLTVV.

The chain joins TRBV6-5 to TRBJ2-1; 12 positions agree with TRBD1. From germline, CDR1 is MNHEY and CDR2 SVGAGI. This CDR3 has 15 amino acids. With 6 bases clipped from V and 4 bases from J, the junction kept 4 bases outside the gene matches. CDR3 amino acids: CASRGDRGQYNEQFF. CDR3 bases: TGTGCCAGCAGGGGGGACAGGGGGCAGTACAATGAGCAGTTCTTC.

The chain carries TRBV6-5 and TRBJ1-2; TRBD1 agrees at 9 bases. V was pared by 6 bases and J by 2 bases, with 4 bases of the junction left unmatched. Germline lookup yields CDR1 MNHEY and CDR2 SVGAGI. This CDR3 comprises 14 residues. The CDR3 nucleotides read TGTGCCAGCAGGACGGGACAGGGCAACTATGGCTACACCTTC. Its translation: CASRTGQGNYGYTF.

This chain joins TRBV5-4 and TRBJ2-1; possible D gene TRBD1, 6 bases. This CDR3 is built from 15 residues. Germline loops: CDR1 SGHNT, CDR2 YYREEE (reference sequence). V was clipped by 4 bases and J by 0 bases, with 11 bases between them. As DNA, the CDR3 is TGTGCCAGCAGCCCGGACAGCAGCTCCTACAATGAGCAGTTCTTC. It is translated as CASSPDSSSYNEQFF. Full variable domain (remainder filled in from reference TRBV5-4 and TRBJ2-1): ETGVTQSPTHLIKTRGQQVTLRCSSQSGHNTVSWYQQALGQGPQFIFQYYREEENGRGNFPPRFSGLQFPNYSSELNVNALELDDSALYLCASSPDSSSYNEQFFGPGTRLTVL.

This clone was seen once. The chain links TRBV28 to TRBJ2-7; TRBD1 matches 9 bases. The CDR3 spans 14 residues. Per germline, CDR1 MDHEN and CDR2 SYDVKM. V dropped 5 bases and J dropped 3; count of bases not matched to a gene: 5. The CDR3, as DNA: TGTGCCAGCAGTAGCCGGGACAGGGTCTACGAGCAGTACTTC. Residues: CASSSRDRVYEQYF.

This sequence joins TRBV9 and TRBJ1-4; D call uncertain. The V gene lost 4 bases and the J gene lost 3 bases, with 10 bases spanning the gap. CDR3 length: 14 amino acids. Looked up from germline, CDR1 is SGDLS and CDR2 is YYNGEE. The CDR3 DNA reads TGTGCCAGCAGCTTAACTGTGGCTAATGAAAAACTGTTTTTT. Translation gives CASSLTVANEKLFF.

This chain uses TRBV27 with TRBJ2-7; TRBD1 is a possible D gene (5 bases). Trimming left V 4 bases short and J 1 base short, with 8 bases between. Germline-derived CDR1 and CDR2 are MNHEY and SMNVEV (reference sequence). CDR3 length: 13 amino acids. The CDR3 region has the DNA TGTGCCAGCAGTTCAGGGAAGTCCTACGAGCAGTACTTC. It translates to CASSSGKSYEQYF.